Each of the 25 T cell receptor beta chains below was sequenced from the same sample in a study of blood T cells in healthy people across ages. Together with a sample-barcoded 5' primer, a J-beta primer mix was included in a second PCR lasting about 7 to 12 cycles. MiXCR was run by TCRdb on the 5' RACE reads, yielding one entry per CDR3 protein. The sample lists 1.8 million or so distinct CDR3 sequences; about 39% were seen once. Sequencing was done on a sample of blood. These receptors were taken from a human donor in good health.

V usage is TRBV29-1 and J usage is TRBJ2-5, with TRBD1 matching 7 bases. This CDR3 has 13 residues. Germline CDR1 SQVTM, CDR2 ANQGSEA. The V segment lost 6 bases and the J segment 0 bases; nucleotides outside the gene matches: 4. The CDR3 loop is CSVPGQYQETQYF. DNA of the CDR3: TGCAGCGTACCGGGACAGTACCAAGAGACCCAGTACTTC.

The rearrangement joins TRBV6-2 or TRBV6-3 to TRBJ1-4; TRBD1 is a possible D gene (6 bases). The CDR3 covers 15 residues. The V gene lost 2 bases and the J gene lost 8 bases, with 15 bases spanning the gap. Germline CDR1 MNHEY, CDR2 SVGEGT. The CDR3 DNA is TGTGCCAGCAGTTACCTCCGGGGGGCTGGGGAAAAACTGTTTTTT. Translation gives CASSYLRGAGEKLFF.

This clonotype was seen more than once but under ten times. V and J are TRBV6-5 and TRBJ2-4; maybe TRBD2 (6 bases). V shed 5 bases and J shed 9 bases, with 14 bases lying between them. CDR1 is MNHEY, CDR2 SVGAGI, per germline. This CDR3 contains 13 residues. The DNA of the CDR3 is TGTGCCAGCAGTCCCACTCGGGGAGGCATTCAGTACTTC. Encoded protein: CASSPTRGGIQYF.

The chain is built from TRBV12-3 or TRBV12-4 and TRBJ2-7, with D maybe TRBD2 (6 bases). V lost 7 bases and J lost 5, with 24 bases in between. There are 16 residues in the CDR3. The CDR3 DNA reads as TGTGCCAGCACCCAAAATCCCGCAGGGTGGGGGGACGAGCAGTACTTC. It translates to CASTQNPAGWGDEQYF.

The chain carries TRBV7-2 and TRBJ2-7; possible D gene TRBD2, 6 bases. The CDR3 consists of 11 residues. Germline CDR1 and CDR2: SGHTA and FQGNSA. V was shortened by 6 bases and J by 6 bases, with 9 bases between the two germline ends. The CDR3 sequence: CASRRDGEQYF. The CDR3 DNA sequence: TGTGCCAGCAGGCGGGATGGCGAGCAGTACTTC.

Turning to this clonotype: An end of the junction differs from the germline gene, which may be a read error. The chain is built from TRBV7-8 and TRBJ2-5; D is undetermined. CDR3 size: 13 residues. CDR1 is SGHVS, CDR2 FQNEAQ, per germline. The CDR3 DNA reads as TGTGCCGGCAGCTTAAGGGCTCAAGAGACCCAGTACTTC. Amino acids: CAGSLRAQETQYF.

The chain links TRBV28 to TRBJ1-4; D is unresolved. V lost 4 bases to trimming and J lost 16 bases, with 19 bases between them. The CDR3 loop spans 13 amino acids. Germline V gene data show CDR1 as MDHEN and CDR2 as SYDVKM. The DNA of the CDR3 is TGTGCCAGCAGTTCCACGGTTAGTGATACGCAGTTTTTT. This codes for CASSSTVSDTQFF.

This chain joins TRBV7-3 and TRBJ2-1, with D possibly called TRBD1 or TRBD2 (5 bases each). V gave up 1 base and J gave up 7 bases, with 17 bases separating them. The CDR3 is made up of 16 amino acids. Looked up from germline, CDR1 is SGHTA and CDR2 is FQGTGA. The CDR3 bases are TGTGCCAGCAGCTTAAGATCGGGACCAGCTTGGAATGAGCAGTTCTTC. Protein: CASSLRSGPAWNEQFF. Filled out from reference TRBV7-3 and TRBJ2-1, the complete variable domain reads GAGVSQTPSNKVTEKGKYVELRCDPISGHTALYWYRQSLGQGPEFLIYFQGTGAADDSGLPNDRFFAVRPEGSVSTLKIQRTERGDSAVYLCASSLRSGPAWNEQFFGPGTRLTVL.

The V and J genes are TRBV5-1 and TRBJ1-2, with unresolved D. V was pared by 6 bases and J by 4 bases, with 16 bases between. Germline CDR1 SGHRS, CDR2 YFSETQ. This CDR3 has 14 amino acids. The CDR3 sequence is CASNFRQDPYGYTF. The CDR3 bases are TGCGCCAGCAACTTTCGGCAGGATCCCTATGGCTACACCTTC.

This clonotype was detected only a few times. This chain links TRBV2 with TRBJ2-1; the match to TRBD2 covers 10 bases. From germline, CDR1 is SNHLY and CDR2 FYNNEI. The CDR3 spans 15 residues. Trimming at V came to 3 bases and at J to 8 bases, leaving 7 bases not matched to a gene. Written as DNA, the CDR3 is TGTGCCAGCAGTGATCAAGCGGGGGGGCTCTATGAGCAGTTCTTC. Translating gives CASSDQAGGLYEQFF.

The gene calls are TRBV29-1 and TRBJ2-1, with D unresolved. The CDR3 length is 12 residues. Germline lookup yields CDR1 SQVTM and CDR2 ANQGSEA. V lost 4 bases and J lost 3, with 7 bases in between. CDR3 DNA: TGCAGCGTTGGTTGGAGCTACAATGAGCAGTTCTTC. It specifies CSVGWSYNEQFF.

There are many counts of this clonotype. This chain connects TRBV28 to TRBJ2-1; D is uncertain. The CDR3 sequence is 14 residues long. V shed 6 bases and J shed 8 bases, with 17 bases lying between them. Looked up from germline, CDR1 is MDHEN and CDR2 is SYDVKM. This CDR3 reads CASRLGFPTDEQFF. The CDR3 nucleotides are TGTGCCAGCAGATTAGGGTTCCCTACAGATGAGCAGTTCTTC.

This clonotype was seen more than once but under ten times. The V and J genes are TRBV6-5 and TRBJ2-3, with 7 bases that match TRBD2. The CDR3 loop spans 16 amino acids. Germline V gives CDR1 MNHEY, CDR2 SVGAGI. V was pared by 4 bases and J by 3 bases, with 10 bases of the junction left unmatched. CDR3 nucleotides: TGTGCCAGCAGTTCACTTATGGGCGGGGGAACAGATACGCAGTATTTT. Translation: CASSSLMGGGTDTQYF.

J is TRBJ2-1 and V is TRBV28; 7 nucleotides align to TRBD2. Germline trimming cut 10 bases from V and 16 bases from J; bases unmatched to any gene: 19. The CDR3 spans 13 residues. Germline-derived CDR1 and CDR2 are MDHEN and SYDVKM. The CDR3 sequence is CATDGGSYNERFF. CDR3 sequence (DNA): TGTGCCACCGACGGGGGGTCCTACAATGAGCGTTTCTTC. Variable domain in full (rest from reference TRBV28 and TRBJ2-1): DVKVTQSSRYLVKRTGEKVFLECVQDMDHENMFWYRQDPGLGLRLIYFSYDVKMKEKGDIPEGYSVSREKKERFSLILESASTNQTSMYLCATDGGSYNERFFGPGTRLTVL.

This clonotype turned up a few times. The CDR3 region is CSAGRTGGGQPQHF. The CDR3 nucleotides read TGCAGTGCGGGCCGGACAGGGGGCGGTCAGCCCCAGCATTTT. This chain uses TRBV20-1 with TRBJ1-5, with 11 positions matching TRBD1. Germline V lookup: CDR1 DFQATT, CDR2 SNEGSKA (reference sequence). The CDR3 loop spans 14 amino acids. Trimming took 6 bases from V and 6 from J; bases not matched to a gene: 7.

At least ten counts were recorded for this clonotype. The chain combines TRBV5-5 with TRBJ1-2, with no clear D. The V and J ends lost 0 bases and 0 bases respectively, with 12 bases between them. This CDR3 is 16 amino acids long. Germline V gives CDR1 SGHKS, CDR2 YYEKEE (reference sequence). The CDR3 sequence: CASSLGLGTTNYGYTF. In DNA, the CDR3 is TGTGCCAGCAGCTTGGGGCTCGGTACTACTAACTATGGCTACACCTTC. Looking up the rest from reference TRBV5-5 and TRBJ1-2 gives the full variable domain: DAGVTQSPTHLIKTRGQQVTLRCSPISGHKSVSWYQQVLGQGPQFIFQYYEKEERGRGNFPDRFSARQFPNYSSELNVNALLLGDSALYLCASSLGLGTTNYGYTFGSGTRLTVV.

In its sample, this clonotype was seen a few times. One junction end disagrees with the germline gene, perhaps due to a read error. V is TRBV7-7 and J is TRBJ2-3, with D perhaps being TRBD1 or TRBD2 (6 bases each). Germline V gene sequence: CDR1 SSHAT, CDR2 FNYEAQ (reference sequence). The CDR3 has 13 amino acids. The CDR3 DNA reads as TGTGCCAGCCTAGACGGGGGCACAGATACACAGTATTTT. Its translation: CASLDGGTDTQYF.

The rearrangement links TRBV9 to TRBJ2-6; D gene unclear. Germline CDR1 reads SGDLS; CDR2 reads YYNGEE. The V and J ends lost 0 bases and 0 bases respectively, with 4 bases between them. The CDR3 runs to 15 residues. CDR3 sequence: CASSVVPSGANVLTF. The DNA of the CDR3 is TGTGCCAGCAGCGTAGTGCCCTCTGGGGCCAACGTCCTGACTTTC. Full variable domain (rest looked up from reference TRBV9 and TRBJ2-6): DSGVTQTPKHLITATGQRVTLRCSPRSGDLSVYWYQQSLDQGLQFLIQYYNGEERAKGNILERFSAQQFPDLHSELNLSSLELGDSALYFCASSVVPSGANVLTFGAGSRLTVL.

The chain recombines TRBV24-1 with TRBJ2-3, with 13 positions matching TRBD2. Germline values: CDR1 KGHDR, CDR2 SFDVKD. The CDR3 covers 18 residues. The trim removed 3 bases at V and 2 bases at J, leaving 7 bases unmatched. CDR3 protein: CATSDPWTSGGFTDTQYF. For the CDR3, the DNA is TGTGCCACCAGTGATCCCTGGACTAGCGGGGGATTCACAGATACGCAGTATTTT.

The sample holds a few counts of this clonotype. The genes are TRBV9 and TRBJ2-1; possibly TRBD1 for D (6 bases). Germline V gene lookup returns CDR1 SGDLS and CDR2 YYNGEE. The CDR3 contains 16 residues. Trimming took off 4 bases at V and 3 bases at J, with 17 bases between the two ends. The CDR3 here is CASSPRHRADYNEQFF. CDR3 bases: TGTGCCAGCAGCCCAAGACACAGGGCCGACTACAATGAGCAGTTCTTC. The full variable domain, with the rest looked up from reference TRBV9 and TRBJ2-1, is DSGVTQTPKHLITATGQRVTLRCSPRSGDLSVYWYQQSLDQGLQFLIQYYNGEERAKGNILERFSAQQFPDLHSELNLSSLELGDSALYFCASSPRHRADYNEQFFGPGTRLTVL.

This clonotype was observed a few times. The CDR3 region has the DNA TGTGCCAGCAGCTTAGAACGGATCCCAGGGATCGGCTACACCTTC. Translating it yields CASSLERIPGIGYTF. The chain combines TRBV7-2 with TRBJ1-2; D is possibly TRBD1 (5 bases). V dropped 1 base and J dropped 8 bases, with 17 bases sitting between them. The CDR3 sequence is 15 residues long. Germline assignment: CDR1 SGHTA and CDR2 FQGNSA.

This sequence joins TRBV15 and TRBJ1-4; 8 bases agree with TRBD1. The CDR3 spans 14 residues. The germline gives CDR1 LNHNV, CDR2 YYDKDF (reference sequence). With 6 bases clipped from V and 8 bases from J, the junction kept 8 bases outside the gene matches. The CDR3 sequence is CATREDRGREKLFF. The CDR3 DNA follows: TGTGCCACCAGAGAAGACAGGGGTCGAGAAAAACTGTTTTTT. Full variable domain (outside the CDR3, taken from reference TRBV15 and TRBJ1-4): DAMVIQNPRYQVTQFGKPVTLSCSQTLNHNVMYWYQQKSSQAPKLLFHYYDKDFNNEADTPDNFQSRRPNTSFCFLDIRSPGLGDTAMYLCATREDRGREKLFFGSGTQLSVL.

The chain has TRBV5-1 and TRBJ2-7; 9 bases are a match to TRBD1. The CDR3 contains 14 residues. Germline CDR1 reads SGHRS; CDR2 reads YFSETQ. The ends lost 4 bases at V and 5 bases at J; junction bases unmatched: 7. CDR3 sequence: CASSRGTGYDEQYF. As DNA, the CDR3 is TGCGCCAGCAGCCGCGGGACAGGGTATGACGAGCAGTACTTC.

This chain joins TRBV6-1 and TRBJ1-5; 10 nucleotides line up with TRBD1. V lost 4 bases to trimming and J lost 9 bases; unmatched junction nucleotides: 12. There are 16 residues in the CDR3. CDR1 MNHNS and CDR2 SASEGT come from the germline V gene. Here the CDR3 reads CASSAGQGSSNRPQHF. CDR3 nucleotides: TGTGCCAGCAGTGCGGGACAGGGGTCGTCCAATAGGCCCCAGCATTTT.

This clonotype was seen a few times. This chain connects TRBV20-1 to TRBJ2-5, with 7 bases matching TRBD1. The CDR3 extends over 13 amino acids. Germline CDR1 and CDR2: DFQATT and SNEGSKA (reference sequence). The V and J ends lost 4 bases and 4 bases, in that order; junction bases with no gene match: 6. DNA for the CDR3: TGCAGTGCTAATCCGGCAGGGGGAGAGACCCAGTACTTC. Its translation: CSANPAGGETQYF.